This T cell receptor beta chain comes out of a study of shared clonotypes between healthy human individuals. In the study overall: Each donor contributed plates that comprised three CD4 naive, three CD4 memory, two CD8 naive and one CD8 memory. General study points: The study found lower generation probabilities in non-shared clonotypes than in those shared by all four donors. Compared with memory subsets, naive subsets generally had larger estimated richness.

The CDR3 contains 15 residues. From germline, CDR1 is MNHEY and CDR2 SVGAGI. V was trimmed by 2 bases and J by 8 bases, leaving 16 bases between them. CD45RO negativity and positive selection for CCR7 defined naive CD8 cells, a population that excluded terminally differentiated effector memory CD45RA+ cells. About this clone itself: The antigen is undetermined.

Original methodology: ImmunoSEQ output lacked quality scores and full-length reads, limiting matched filtering. Method: immunoSEQ multiplex PCR; TCRdb's copy keeps in-frame clones and lacks some. That table furnishes V, J and clone size, whereas the DNA furnished D and trimming. The sample consists of some 2 million clones, less than 95% of them appearing once. Sequenced sample: naive CD8+ T cells sorted from blood. The clonotype originates from a man between 18 and 35 years old in good health. The chain is built from TRBV6-5 and TRBJ2-1, with D maybe TRBD2 (6 bases). The CDR3 nucleotides read TGTGCCAGCAGTTACAACGAGGGACTCGGGTATGAGCAGTTCTTC. Protein sequence: CASSYNEGLGYEQFF.